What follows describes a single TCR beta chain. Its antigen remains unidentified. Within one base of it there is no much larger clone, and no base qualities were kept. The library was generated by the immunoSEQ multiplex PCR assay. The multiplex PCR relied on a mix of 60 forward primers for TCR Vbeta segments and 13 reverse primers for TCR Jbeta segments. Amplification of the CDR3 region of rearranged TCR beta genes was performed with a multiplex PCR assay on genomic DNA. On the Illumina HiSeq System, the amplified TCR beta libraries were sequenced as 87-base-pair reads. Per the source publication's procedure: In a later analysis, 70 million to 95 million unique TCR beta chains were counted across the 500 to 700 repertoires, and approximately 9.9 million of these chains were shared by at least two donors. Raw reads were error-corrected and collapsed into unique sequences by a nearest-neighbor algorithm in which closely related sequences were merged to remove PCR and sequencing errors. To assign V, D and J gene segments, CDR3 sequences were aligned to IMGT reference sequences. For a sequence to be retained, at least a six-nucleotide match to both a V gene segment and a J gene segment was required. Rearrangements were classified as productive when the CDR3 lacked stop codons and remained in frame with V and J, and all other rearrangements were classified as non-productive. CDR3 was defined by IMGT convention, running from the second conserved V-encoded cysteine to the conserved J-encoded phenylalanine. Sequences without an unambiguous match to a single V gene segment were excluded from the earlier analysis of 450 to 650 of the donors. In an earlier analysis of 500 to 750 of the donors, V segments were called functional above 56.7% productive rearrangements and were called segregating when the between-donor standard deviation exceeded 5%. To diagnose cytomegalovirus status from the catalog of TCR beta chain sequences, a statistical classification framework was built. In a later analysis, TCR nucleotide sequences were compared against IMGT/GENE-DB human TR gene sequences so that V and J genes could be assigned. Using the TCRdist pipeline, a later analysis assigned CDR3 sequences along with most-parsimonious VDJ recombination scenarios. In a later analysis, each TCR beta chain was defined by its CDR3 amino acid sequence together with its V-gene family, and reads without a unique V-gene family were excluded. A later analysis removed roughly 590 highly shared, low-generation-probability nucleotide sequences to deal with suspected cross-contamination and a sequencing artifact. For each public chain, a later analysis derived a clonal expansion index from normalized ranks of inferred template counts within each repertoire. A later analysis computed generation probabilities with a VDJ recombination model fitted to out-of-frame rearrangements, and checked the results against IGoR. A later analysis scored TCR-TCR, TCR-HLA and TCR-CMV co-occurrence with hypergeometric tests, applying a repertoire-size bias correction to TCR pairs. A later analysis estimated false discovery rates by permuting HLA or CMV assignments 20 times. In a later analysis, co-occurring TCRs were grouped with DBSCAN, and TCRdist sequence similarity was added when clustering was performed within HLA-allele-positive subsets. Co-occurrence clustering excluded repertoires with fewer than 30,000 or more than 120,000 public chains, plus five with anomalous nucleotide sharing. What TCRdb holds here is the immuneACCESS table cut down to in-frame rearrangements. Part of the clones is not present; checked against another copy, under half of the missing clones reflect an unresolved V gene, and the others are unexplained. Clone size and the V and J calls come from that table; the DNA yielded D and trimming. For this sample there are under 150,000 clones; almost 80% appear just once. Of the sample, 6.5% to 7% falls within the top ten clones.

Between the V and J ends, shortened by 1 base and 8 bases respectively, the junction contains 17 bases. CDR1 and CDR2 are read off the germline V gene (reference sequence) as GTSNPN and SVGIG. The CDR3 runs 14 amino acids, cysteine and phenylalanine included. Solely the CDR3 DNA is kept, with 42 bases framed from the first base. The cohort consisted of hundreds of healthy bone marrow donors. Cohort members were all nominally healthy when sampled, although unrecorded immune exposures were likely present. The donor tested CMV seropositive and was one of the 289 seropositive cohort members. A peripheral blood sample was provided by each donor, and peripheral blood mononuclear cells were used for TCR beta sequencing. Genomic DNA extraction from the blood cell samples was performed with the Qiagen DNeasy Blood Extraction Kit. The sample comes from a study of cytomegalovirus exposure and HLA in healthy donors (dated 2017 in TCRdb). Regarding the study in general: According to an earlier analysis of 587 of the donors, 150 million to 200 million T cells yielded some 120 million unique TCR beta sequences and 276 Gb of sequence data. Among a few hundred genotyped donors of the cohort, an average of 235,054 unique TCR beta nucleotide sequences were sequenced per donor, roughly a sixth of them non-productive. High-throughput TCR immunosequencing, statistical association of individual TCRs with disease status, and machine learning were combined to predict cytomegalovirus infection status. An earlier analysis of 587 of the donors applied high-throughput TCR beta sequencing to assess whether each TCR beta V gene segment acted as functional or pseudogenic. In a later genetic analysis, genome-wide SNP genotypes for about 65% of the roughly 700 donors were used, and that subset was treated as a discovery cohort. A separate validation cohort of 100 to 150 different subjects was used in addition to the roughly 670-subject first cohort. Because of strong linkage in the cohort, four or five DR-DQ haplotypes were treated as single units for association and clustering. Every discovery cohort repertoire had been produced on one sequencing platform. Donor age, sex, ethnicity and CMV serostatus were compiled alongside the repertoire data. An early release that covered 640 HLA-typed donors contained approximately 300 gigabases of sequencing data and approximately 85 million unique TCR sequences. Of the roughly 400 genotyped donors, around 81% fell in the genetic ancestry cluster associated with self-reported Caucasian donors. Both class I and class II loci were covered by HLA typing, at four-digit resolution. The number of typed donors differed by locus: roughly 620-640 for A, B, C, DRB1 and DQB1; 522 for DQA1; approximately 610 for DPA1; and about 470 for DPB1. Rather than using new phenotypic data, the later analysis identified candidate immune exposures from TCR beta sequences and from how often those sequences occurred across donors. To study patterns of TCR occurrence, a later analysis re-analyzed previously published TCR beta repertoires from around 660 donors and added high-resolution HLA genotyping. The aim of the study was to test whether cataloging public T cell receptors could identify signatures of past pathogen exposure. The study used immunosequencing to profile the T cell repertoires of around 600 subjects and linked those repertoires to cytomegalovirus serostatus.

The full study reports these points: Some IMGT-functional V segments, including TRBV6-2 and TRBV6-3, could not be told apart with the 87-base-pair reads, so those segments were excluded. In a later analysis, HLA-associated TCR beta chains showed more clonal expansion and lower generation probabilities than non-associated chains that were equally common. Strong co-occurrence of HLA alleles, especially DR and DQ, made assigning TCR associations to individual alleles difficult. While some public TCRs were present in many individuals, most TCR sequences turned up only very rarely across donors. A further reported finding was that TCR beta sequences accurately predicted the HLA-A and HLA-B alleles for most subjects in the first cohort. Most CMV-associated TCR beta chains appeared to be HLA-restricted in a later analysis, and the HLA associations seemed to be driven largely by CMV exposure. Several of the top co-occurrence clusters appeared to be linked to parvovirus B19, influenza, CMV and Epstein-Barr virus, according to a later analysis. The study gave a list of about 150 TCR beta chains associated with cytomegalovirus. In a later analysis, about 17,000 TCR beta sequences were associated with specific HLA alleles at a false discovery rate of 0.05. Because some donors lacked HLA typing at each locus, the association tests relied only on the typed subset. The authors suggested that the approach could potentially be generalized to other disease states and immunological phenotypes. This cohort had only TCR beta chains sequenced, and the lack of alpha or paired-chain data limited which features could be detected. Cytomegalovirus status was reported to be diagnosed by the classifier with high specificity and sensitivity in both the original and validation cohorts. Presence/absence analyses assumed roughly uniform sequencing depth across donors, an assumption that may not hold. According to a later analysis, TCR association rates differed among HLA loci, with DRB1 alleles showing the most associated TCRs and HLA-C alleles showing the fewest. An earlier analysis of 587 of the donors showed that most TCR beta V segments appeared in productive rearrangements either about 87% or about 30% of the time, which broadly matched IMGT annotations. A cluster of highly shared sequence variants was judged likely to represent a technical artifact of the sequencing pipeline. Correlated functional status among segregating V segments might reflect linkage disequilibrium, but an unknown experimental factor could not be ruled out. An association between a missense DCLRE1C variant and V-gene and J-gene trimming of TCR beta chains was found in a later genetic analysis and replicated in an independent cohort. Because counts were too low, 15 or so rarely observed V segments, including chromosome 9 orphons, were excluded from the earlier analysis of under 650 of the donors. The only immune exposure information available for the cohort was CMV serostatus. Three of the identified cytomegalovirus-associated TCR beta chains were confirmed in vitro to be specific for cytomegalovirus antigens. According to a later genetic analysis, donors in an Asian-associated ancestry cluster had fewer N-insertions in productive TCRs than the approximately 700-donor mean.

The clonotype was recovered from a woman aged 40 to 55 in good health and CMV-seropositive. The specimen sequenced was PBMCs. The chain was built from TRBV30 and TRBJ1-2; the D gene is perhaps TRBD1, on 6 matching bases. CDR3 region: CAWSAQDRVKGYTF. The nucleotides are TGTGCCTGGAGTGCACAGGACAGAGTGAAGGGCTACACCTTC.